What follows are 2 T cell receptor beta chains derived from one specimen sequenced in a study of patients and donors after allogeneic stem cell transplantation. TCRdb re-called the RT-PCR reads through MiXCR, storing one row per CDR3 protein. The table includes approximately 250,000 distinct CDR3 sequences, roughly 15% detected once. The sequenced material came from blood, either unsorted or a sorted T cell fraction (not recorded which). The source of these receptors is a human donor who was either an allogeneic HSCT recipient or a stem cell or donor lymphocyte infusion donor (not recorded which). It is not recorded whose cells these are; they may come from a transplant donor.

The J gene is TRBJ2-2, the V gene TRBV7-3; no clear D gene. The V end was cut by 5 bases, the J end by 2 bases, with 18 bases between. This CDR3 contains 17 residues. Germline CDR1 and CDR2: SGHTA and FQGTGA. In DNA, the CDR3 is TGTGCCAGCAGCCCTCGAGGCGCAGGTCATAACACCGGGGAGCTGTTTTTT. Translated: CASSPRGAGHNTGELFF.

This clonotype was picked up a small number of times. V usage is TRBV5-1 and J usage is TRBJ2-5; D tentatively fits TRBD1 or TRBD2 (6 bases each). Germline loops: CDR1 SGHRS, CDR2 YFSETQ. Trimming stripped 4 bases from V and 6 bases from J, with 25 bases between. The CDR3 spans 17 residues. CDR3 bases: TGCGCCAGCAGCACTGGCCTCCTAGGGGGGCCCGAAAAGACCCAGTACTTC. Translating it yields CASSTGLLGGPEKTQYF. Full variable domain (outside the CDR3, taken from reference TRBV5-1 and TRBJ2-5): KAGVTQTPRYLIKTRGQQVTLSCSPISGHRSVSWYQQTPGQGLQFLFEYFSETQRNKGNFPGRFSGRQFSNSRSEMNVSTLELGDSALYLCASSTGLLGGPEKTQYFGPGTRLLVL.